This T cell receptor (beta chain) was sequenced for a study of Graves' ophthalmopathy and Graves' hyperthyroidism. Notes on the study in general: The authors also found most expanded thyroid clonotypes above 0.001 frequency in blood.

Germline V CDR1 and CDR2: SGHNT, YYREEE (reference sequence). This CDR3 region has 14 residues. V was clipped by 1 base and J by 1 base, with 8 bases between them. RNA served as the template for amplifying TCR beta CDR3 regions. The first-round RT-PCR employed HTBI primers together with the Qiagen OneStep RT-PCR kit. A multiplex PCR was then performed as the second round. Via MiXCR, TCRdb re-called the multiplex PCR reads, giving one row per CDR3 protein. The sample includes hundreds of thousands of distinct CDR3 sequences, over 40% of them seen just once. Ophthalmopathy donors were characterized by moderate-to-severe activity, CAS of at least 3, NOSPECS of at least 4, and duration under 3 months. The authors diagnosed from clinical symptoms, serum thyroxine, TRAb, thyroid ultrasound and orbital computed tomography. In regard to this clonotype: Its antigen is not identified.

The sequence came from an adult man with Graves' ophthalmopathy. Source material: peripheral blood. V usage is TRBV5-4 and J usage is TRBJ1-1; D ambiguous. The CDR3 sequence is CASSLLGANTEAFF. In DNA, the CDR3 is TGTGCCAGCAGCTTGTTGGGCGCGAACACTGAAGCTTTCTTT.